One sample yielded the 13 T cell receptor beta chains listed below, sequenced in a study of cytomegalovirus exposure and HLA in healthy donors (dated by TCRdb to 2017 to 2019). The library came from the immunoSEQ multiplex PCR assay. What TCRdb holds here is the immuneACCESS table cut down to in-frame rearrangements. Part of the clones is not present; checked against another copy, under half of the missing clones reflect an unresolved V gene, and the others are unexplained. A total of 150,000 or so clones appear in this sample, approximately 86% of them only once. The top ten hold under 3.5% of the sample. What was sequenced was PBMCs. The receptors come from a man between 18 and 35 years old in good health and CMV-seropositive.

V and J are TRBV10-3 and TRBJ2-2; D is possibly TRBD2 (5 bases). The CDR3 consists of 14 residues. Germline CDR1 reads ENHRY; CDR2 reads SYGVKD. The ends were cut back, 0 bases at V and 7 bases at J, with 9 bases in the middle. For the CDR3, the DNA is TGTGCCATCAGTGAGTCTAGCGAGGACGGGGAGCTGTTTTTT. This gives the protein CAISESSEDGELFF.

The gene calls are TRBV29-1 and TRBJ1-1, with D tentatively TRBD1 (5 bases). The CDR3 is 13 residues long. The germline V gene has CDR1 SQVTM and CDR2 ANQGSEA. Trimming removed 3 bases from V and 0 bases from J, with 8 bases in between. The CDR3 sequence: CSVDQGMNTEAFF. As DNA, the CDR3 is TGCAGCGTTGATCAGGGAATGAACACTGAAGCTTTCTTT.

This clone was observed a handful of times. DNA for the CDR3: TGTGCCAGCAGGTCCGGGACAGAGAATTCACCCCTCCACTTT. Its translation: CASRSGTENSPLHF. V usage is TRBV27 and J usage is TRBJ1-6; 7 bases are shared with TRBD1. Trimming at V came to 6 bases and at J to 7 bases, leaving 6 bases not matched to a gene. This CDR3 has 14 amino acids. Germline-derived CDR1 and CDR2 are MNHEY and SMNVEV (reference sequence).

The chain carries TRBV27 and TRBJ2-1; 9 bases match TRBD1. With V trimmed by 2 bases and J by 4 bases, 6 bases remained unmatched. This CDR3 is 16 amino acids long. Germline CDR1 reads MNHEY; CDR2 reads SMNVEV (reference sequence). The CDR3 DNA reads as TGTGCCAGCAGTTTAGGTTCGGGACAGGGATACAATGAGCAGTTCTTC. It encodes CASSLGSGQGYNEQFF.

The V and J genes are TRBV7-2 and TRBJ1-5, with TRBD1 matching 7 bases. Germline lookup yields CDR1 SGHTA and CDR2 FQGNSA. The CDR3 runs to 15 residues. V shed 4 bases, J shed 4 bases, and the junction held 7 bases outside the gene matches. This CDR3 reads CASSSTGTANQPQHF. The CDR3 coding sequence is TGTGCCAGCAGCTCTACCGGGACAGCAAATCAGCCCCAGCATTTT.

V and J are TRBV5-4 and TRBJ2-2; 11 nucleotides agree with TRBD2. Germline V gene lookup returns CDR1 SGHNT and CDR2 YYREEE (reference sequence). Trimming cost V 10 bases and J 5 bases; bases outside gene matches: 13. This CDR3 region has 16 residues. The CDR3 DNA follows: TGTGCCGTACAGATTGTAGCGGGAGGGGGAACCGGGGAGCTGTTTTTT. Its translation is CAVQIVAGGGTGELFF. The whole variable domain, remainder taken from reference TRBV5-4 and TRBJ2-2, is ETGVTQSPTHLIKTRGQQVTLRCSSQSGHNTVSWYQQALGQGPQFIFQYYREEENGRGNFPPRFSGLQFPNYSSELNVNALELDDSALYLCAVQIVAGGGTGELFFGEGSRLTVL.

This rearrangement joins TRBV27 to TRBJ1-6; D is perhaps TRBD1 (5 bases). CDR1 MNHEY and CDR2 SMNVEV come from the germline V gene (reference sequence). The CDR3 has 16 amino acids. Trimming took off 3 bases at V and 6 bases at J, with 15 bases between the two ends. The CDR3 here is CASSFGRGSGNSPLHF. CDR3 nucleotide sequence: TGTGCCAGCAGTTTTGGAAGGGGCTCGGGTAATTCACCCCTCCACTTT.

DNA for the CDR3: TGTGCCAGCAACCGACCAGCCGGGATTAACACTGAAGCTTTCTTT. It codes for CASNRPAGINTEAFF. The gene calls are TRBV13 and TRBJ1-1; D not resolved. The CDR3 is made up of 15 amino acids. From germline, CDR1 is PRHDT and CDR2 FYEKMQ (reference sequence). V was shortened by 7 bases and J by 2 bases, with 17 bases between the two germline ends.

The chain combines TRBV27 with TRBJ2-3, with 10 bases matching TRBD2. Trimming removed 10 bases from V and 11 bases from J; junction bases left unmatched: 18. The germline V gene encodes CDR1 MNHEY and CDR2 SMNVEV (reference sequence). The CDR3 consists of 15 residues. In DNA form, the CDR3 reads TGTGCCACCTCCGGTCTAGCGGGGGACCGGGGGGGGCAGTATTTT. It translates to CATSGLAGDRGGQYF.

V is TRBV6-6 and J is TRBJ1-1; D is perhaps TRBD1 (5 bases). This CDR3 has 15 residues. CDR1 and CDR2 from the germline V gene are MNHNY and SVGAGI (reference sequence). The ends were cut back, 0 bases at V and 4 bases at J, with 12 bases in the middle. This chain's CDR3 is CASSYSMAGGTEAFF. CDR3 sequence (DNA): TGTGCCAGCAGTTACTCGATGGCGGGGGGCACTGAAGCTTTCTTT.

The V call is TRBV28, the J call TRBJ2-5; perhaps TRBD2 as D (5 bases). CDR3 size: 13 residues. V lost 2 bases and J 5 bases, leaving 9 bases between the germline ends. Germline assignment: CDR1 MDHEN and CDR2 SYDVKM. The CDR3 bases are TGTGCCAGCAGTTTACATGGGGAGGAGACCCAGTACTTC. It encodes CASSLHGEETQYF.

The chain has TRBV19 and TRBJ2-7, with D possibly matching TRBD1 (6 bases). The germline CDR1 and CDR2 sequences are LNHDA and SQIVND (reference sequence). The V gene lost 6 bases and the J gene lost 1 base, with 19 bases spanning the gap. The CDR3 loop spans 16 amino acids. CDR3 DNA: TGTGCCAGTAGCCCCAGGGGCAGGGATAATTCCTACGAGCAGTACTTC. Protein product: CASSPRGRDNSYEQYF.

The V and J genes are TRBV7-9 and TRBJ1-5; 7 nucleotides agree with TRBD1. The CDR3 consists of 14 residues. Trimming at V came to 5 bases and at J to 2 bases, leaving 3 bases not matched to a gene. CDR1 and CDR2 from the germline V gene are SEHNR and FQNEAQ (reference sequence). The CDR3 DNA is TGTGCCAGCAGCCAGGGGACAGGCAATCAGCCCCAGCATTTT. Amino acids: CASSQGTGNQPQHF. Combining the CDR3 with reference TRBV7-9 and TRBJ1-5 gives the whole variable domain DTGVSQNPRHKITKRGQNVTFRCDPISEHNRLYWYRQTLGQGPEFLTYFQNEAQLEKSRLLSDRFSAERPKGSFSTLEIQRTEQGDSAMYLCASSQGTGNQPQHFGDGTRLSIL.